This is a list of T cell receptor beta chains from one sample in a study of cytomegalovirus exposure and HLA in healthy donors. Only in-frame clones appear in the TCRdb table, and some are missing; sequencing was by immunoSEQ multiplex PCR. The data show roughly 130,000 clones, roughly 74% seen once. The sequenced sample was PBMCs. Receptors were obtained from a woman between 45 and 60 years old in good health and CMV-seropositive. Each CDR3 is given with its conserved first and last residue. Fields, in order: CDR3 length, D gene, clone size, V gene, J gene, CDR3 protein, CDR3 DNA. The D gene is left open where the match is weak. Clone size is given for some rows only: seen once, a few or many times, or a class if the clone is expanded.

len: 11; d_gene: TRBD1; abundance: few; v_gene: TRBV6-6; j_gene: TRBJ1-1; CDR3aa: CASSQGEEAFF; CDR3nt: TGTGCCAGCAGTCAGGGGGAGGAAGCTTTCTTT
len: 11; d_gene: NA; abundance: NA; v_gene: TRBV27; j_gene: TRBJ1-1; CDR3aa: CASSSGRAAFF; CDR3nt: TGTGCCAGCAGTTCGGGCAGGGCAGCTTTCTTT
len: 11; d_gene: NA; abundance: NA; v_gene: TRBV7-2; j_gene: TRBJ2-5; CDR3aa: CASSSEETQYF; CDR3nt: TGTGCCAGCAGCTCAGAAGAGACCCAGTACTTC
len: 14; d_gene: NA; abundance: NA; v_gene: TRBV10-3; j_gene: TRBJ1-4; CDR3aa: CAISNQERAEKLFF; CDR3nt: TGTGCCATCAGTAATCAGGAGAGGGCCGAAAAACTGTTTTTT
len: 15; d_gene: NA; abundance: NA; v_gene: TRBV7-9; j_gene: TRBJ1-6; CDR3aa: CASSLRTEIYSPLHF; CDR3nt: TGTGCCAGCAGCTTAAGGACAGAGATATATTCACCCCTCCACTTT
len: 17; d_gene: NA; abundance: NA; v_gene: TRBV7-6; j_gene: TRBJ1-5; CDR3aa: CASSLEVGARSNQPQHF; CDR3nt: TGTGCCAGCAGCTTAGAGGTGGGGGCCCGGAGCAATCAGCCCCAGCATTTT
len: 14; d_gene: NA; abundance: NA; v_gene: TRBV7-9; j_gene: TRBJ2-3; CDR3aa: CASSARDGLDTQYF; CDR3nt: TGTGCCAGCAGTGCCCGAGACGGACTGGATACGCAGTATTTT
len: 15; d_gene: NA; abundance: NA; v_gene: TRBV2; j_gene: TRBJ1-2; CDR3aa: CASSGRTGTRYGYTF; CDR3nt: TGTGCCAGCAGTGGGCGGACGGGAACGCGCTATGGCTACACCTTC
len: 13; d_gene: TRBD1; abundance: few; v_gene: TRBV30; j_gene: TRBJ1-1; CDR3aa: CAWDRTGDYFAFF; CDR3nt: TGTGCCTGGGATAGGACAGGCGATTACTTTGCTTTCTTT
len: 13; d_gene: NA; abundance: once; v_gene: TRBV19; j_gene: TRBJ2-7; CDR3aa: CASSITGSYEKYF; CDR3nt: TGTGCCAGTAGTATTACGGGGTCCTACGAGAAGTACTTC
len: 19; d_gene: TRBD2; abundance: NA; v_gene: TRBV7-9; j_gene: TRBJ2-6; CDR3aa: CASSLLAGGLYSGANVLTF; CDR3nt: TGTGCCAGCAGCTTATTAGCGGGGGGTCTGTACTCTGGGGCCAACGTCCTGACTTTC
len: 13; d_gene: NA; abundance: NA; v_gene: TRBV6-5; j_gene: TRBJ1-6; CDR3aa: CASSWEKNSPLHF; CDR3nt: TGTGCCAGCAGTTGGGAGAAGAATTCACCCCTCCACTTT
len: 15; d_gene: TRBD1; abundance: few; v_gene: TRBV7-8; j_gene: TRBJ2-7; CDR3aa: CASSPRQGGSYEQYF; CDR3nt: TGTGCCAGCAGCCCCCGACAGGGCGGGTCCTACGAGCAGTACTTC
len: 14; d_gene: NA; abundance: NA; v_gene: TRBV30; j_gene: TRBJ2-7; CDR3aa: CAWSHSLGEAEQYF; CDR3nt: TGTGCCTGGAGTCACTCCCTTGGTGAGGCCGAGCAGTACTTC
len: 14; d_gene: TRBD1; abundance: NA; v_gene: TRBV30; j_gene: TRBJ1-6; CDR3aa: CAGARDRGNSPLHF; CDR3nt: TGTGCCGGGGCCCGGGACAGGGGTAATTCACCCCTCCACTTT
len: 16; d_gene: NA; abundance: NA; v_gene: TRBV7-2; j_gene: TRBJ1-1; CDR3aa: CASSPEPAGTRTEAFF; CDR3nt: TGTGCCAGCAGCCCAGAACCCGCCGGGACAAGAACTGAAGCTTTCTTT
len: 16; d_gene: TRBD2; abundance: NA; v_gene: TRBV15; j_gene: TRBJ2-3; CDR3aa: CATSPNLASGPDTQYF; CDR3nt: TGTGCCACCAGCCCCAACTTGGCTAGCGGGCCAGATACGCAGTATTTT
len: 12; d_gene: TRBD1; abundance: NA; v_gene: TRBV30; j_gene: TRBJ1-6; CDR3aa: CAWSRGDSPLHF; CDR3nt: TGTGCCTGGAGCAGGGGGGATTCACCCCTCCACTTT
len: 13; d_gene: NA; abundance: NA; v_gene: TRBV19; j_gene: TRBJ1-5; CDR3aa: CASGGGQNQPQHF; CDR3nt: TGTGCCAGCGGCGGGGGGCAAAATCAGCCCCAGCATTTT
len: 13; d_gene: TRBD1; abundance: NA; v_gene: TRBV6-6; j_gene: TRBJ1-2; CDR3aa: CAISGQPSYGYTF; CDR3nt: TGTGCCATATCGGGACAGCCATCCTATGGCTACACCTTC
len: 16; d_gene: TRBD2; abundance: once; v_gene: TRBV9; j_gene: TRBJ2-5; CDR3aa: CASSSRTSGAGETQYF; CDR3nt: TGTGCCAGCAGCTCCCGGACTAGCGGGGCGGGAGAGACCCAGTACTTC
len: 12; d_gene: NA; abundance: NA; v_gene: TRBV5-1; j_gene: TRBJ1-1; CDR3aa: CASSGTGPEAFF; CDR3nt: TGCGCCAGCAGCGGAACAGGACCTGAAGCTTTCTTT
len: 13; d_gene: NA; abundance: NA; v_gene: TRBV6-5; j_gene: TRBJ2-7; CDR3aa: CASSRQSTHEQYF; CDR3nt: TGTGCCAGCAGTCGACAGTCGACCCACGAGCAGTACTTC
len: 16; d_gene: NA; abundance: NA; v_gene: TRBV9; j_gene: TRBJ2-5; CDR3aa: CASSPTPLGREETQYF; CDR3nt: TGTGCCAGCAGCCCCACCCCTCTAGGGCGGGAAGAGACCCAGTACTTC
len: 13; d_gene: NA; abundance: NA; v_gene: TRBV7-9; j_gene: TRBJ2-2; CDR3aa: CASSPSATGELFF; CDR3nt: TGTGCCAGCAGCCCAAGCGCCACCGGGGAGCTGTTTTTT
len: 12; d_gene: NA; abundance: NA; v_gene: TRBV7-8; j_gene: TRBJ2-2; CDR3aa: CASRLARGELFF; CDR3nt: TGTGCCAGCCGCCTCGCCAGGGGGGAGCTGTTTTTT
len: 18; d_gene: TRBD1; abundance: NA; v_gene: TRBV19; j_gene: TRBJ2-3; CDR3aa: CASAYRTGGAGDTDTQYF; CDR3nt: TGTGCCAGTGCCTATCGGACAGGGGGAGCGGGAGACACAGATACGCAGTATTTT
len: 13; d_gene: NA; abundance: NA; v_gene: TRBV6-5; j_gene: TRBJ1-2; CDR3aa: CASSYGGVYGYTF; CDR3nt: TGTGCCAGCAGTTACGGAGGGGTCTATGGCTACACCTTC
len: 13; d_gene: NA; abundance: NA; v_gene: TRBV2; j_gene: TRBJ1-2; CDR3aa: CASSQRSNYGYPF; CDR3nt: TGTGCCAGCAGTCAGAGATCTAACTATGGCTACCCCTTC
len: 14; d_gene: TRBD1; abundance: NA; v_gene: TRBV5-1; j_gene: TRBJ1-2; CDR3aa: CASSRDSQAYGYTF; CDR3nt: TGCGCCAGCAGCCGGGACAGCCAAGCCTATGGCTACACCTTC
len: 16; d_gene: NA; abundance: NA; v_gene: TRBV5-4; j_gene: TRBJ2-7; CDR3aa: CASSSHFSGQGYEQYF; CDR3nt: TGTGCCAGCAGCTCGCACTTCTCGGGCCAGGGCTACGAGCAGTACTTC
len: 20; d_gene: TRBD2; abundance: NA; v_gene: TRBV5-1; j_gene: TRBJ2-7; CDR3aa: CASSPLTLAGTIQTSYEQYF; CDR3nt: TGCGCCAGCAGCCCCCTCACACTAGCGGGGACAATCCAGACCTCCTACGAGCAGTACTTC
len: 13; d_gene: NA; abundance: few; v_gene: TRBV4-3; j_gene: TRBJ1-5; CDR3aa: CASSPRPDQPQHF; CDR3nt: TGCGCCAGCAGCCCGCGGCCAGATCAGCCCCAGCATTTT
len: 13; d_gene: NA; abundance: NA; v_gene: TRBV7-9; j_gene: TRBJ1-1; CDR3aa: CASSPGGSTEAFF; CDR3nt: TGTGCCAGCAGCCCGGGGGGTTCCACTGAAGCTTTCTTT
len: 15; d_gene: NA; abundance: once; v_gene: TRBV5-1; j_gene: TRBJ2-1; CDR3aa: CASSGAAGPNNEQFF; CDR3nt: TGCGCCAGCAGCGGGGCGGCAGGGCCCAACAATGAGCAGTTCTTC
len: 13; d_gene: TRBD1; abundance: NA; v_gene: TRBV10-1; j_gene: TRBJ2-1; CDR3aa: CASSTDRDNEQFF; CDR3nt: TGCGCCAGCTCTACGGACAGGGACAATGAGCAGTTCTTC
len: 15; d_gene: TRBD1; abundance: NA; v_gene: TRBV18; j_gene: TRBJ1-6; CDR3aa: CSSSRGQGVNSPLHF; CDR3nt: TGTTCCAGCTCAAGAGGACAGGGAGTTAATTCACCCCTCCACTTT
len: 16; d_gene: TRBD1; abundance: NA; v_gene: TRBV6-5; j_gene: TRBJ1-1; CDR3aa: CASSYRRTGGPTEAFF; CDR3nt: TGTGCCAGCAGTTACCGCCGGACAGGGGGCCCCACTGAAGCTTTCTTT
len: 15; d_gene: NA; abundance: NA; v_gene: TRBV30; j_gene: TRBJ1-1; CDR3aa: CAWSVDVQVNTEAFF; CDR3nt: TGTGCCTGGAGTGTAGACGTACAGGTAAACACTGAAGCTTTCTTT
len: 14; d_gene: TRBD1; abundance: NA; v_gene: TRBV19; j_gene: TRBJ1-1; CDR3aa: CASSDRASNTEAFF; CDR3nt: TGTGCCAGTAGTGACAGGGCTTCGAACACTGAAGCTTTCTTT
len: 18; d_gene: TRBD1; abundance: once; v_gene: TRBV2; j_gene: TRBJ1-1; CDR3aa: CASSDDRDRGVLNTEAFF; CDR3nt: TGTGCCAGCAGTGACGACCGGGACAGGGGGGTATTGAACACTGAAGCTTTCTTT
len: 14; d_gene: TRBD2; abundance: NA; v_gene: TRBV2; j_gene: TRBJ2-3; CDR3aa: CATTSGGLTDTQYF; CDR3nt: TGTGCCACCACTAGCGGGGGGCTCACAGATACGCAGTATTTT
len: 16; d_gene: NA; abundance: NA; v_gene: TRBV9; j_gene: TRBJ1-2; CDR3aa: CASSARSRPTNYGYTF; CDR3nt: TGTGCCAGCAGCGCCCGGTCTAGGCCGACTAACTATGGCTACACCTTC
len: 14; d_gene: NA; abundance: few; v_gene: TRBV7-8; j_gene: TRBJ2-3; CDR3aa: CASSFETLGGTQYF; CDR3nt: TGTGCCAGCAGCTTTGAAACACTAGGAGGTACGCAGTATTTT
len: 16; d_gene: TRBD2; abundance: NA; v_gene: TRBV19; j_gene: TRBJ2-5; CDR3aa: CASSIEGGGRTETQYF; CDR3nt: TGTGCCAGTAGTATAGAAGGCGGGGGGAGGACAGAGACCCAGTACTTC